The 10 T cell receptor beta chains below come from one sample, sequenced in a study of blood T cell repertoires in COVID-19. Profiled with immunoSEQ multiplex PCR; TCRdb holds only in-frame clones, not every one. This sample has fewer than 300,000 clones, with about 87% found just once. Sequenced sample: peripheral blood. These receptors were obtained from a woman aged 40 to 55 who had recovered from COVID-19.

This chain's CDR3 is CASSLMGTGVYNEQFF. CDR3 coding DNA: TGCGCCAGCAGCTTGATGGGGACAGGGGTCTACAATGAGCAGTTCTTC. The J gene is TRBJ2-1, the V gene TRBV5-1, with 10 positions matching TRBD1. The CDR3 has 16 amino acids. CDR1 SGHRS and CDR2 YFSETQ come from the germline V gene. Trimming removed 1 base from V and 3 bases from J; junction bases left unmatched: 4. The entire variable domain, with the rest obtained from reference TRBV5-1 and TRBJ2-1, is as follows: KAGVTQTPRYLIKTRGQQVTLSCSPISGHRSVSWYQQTPGQGLQFLFEYFSETQRNKGNFPGRFSGRQFSNSRSEMNVSTLELGDSALYLCASSLMGTGVYNEQFFGPGTRLTVL.

The chain recombines TRBV5-1 with TRBJ2-5; unclear D gene. V was clipped by 4 bases and J by 1 base, with 5 bases between them. This CDR3 comprises 12 residues. Germline V gene data show CDR1 as SGHRS and CDR2 as YFSETQ. The CDR3 reads CASSLLQETQYF. The DNA of the CDR3 is TGCGCCAGCAGCCTCCTCCAAGAGACCCAGTACTTC.

CDR3 bases: TGTGCCAGCTCACCAGGACTAGTCTCAGATACGCAGTATTTT. Its translation is CASSPGLVSDTQYF. The chain recombines TRBV18 with TRBJ2-3, with TRBD2 identical over 7 bases. Germline V gene sequence: CDR1 KGHSH, CDR2 LQKENI. The CDR3 is made up of 14 amino acids. V lost 2 bases, J lost 4 bases, and 3 bases stayed unmatched.

The chain couples TRBV5-1 to TRBJ1-4, with TRBD1 identical over 8 bases. The CDR3 consists of 17 residues. J lost 7 bases, V lost 0 bases, and 11 bases had no gene match. The germline V gene encodes CDR1 SGHRS and CDR2 YFSETQ. As DNA, the CDR3 is TGCGCCAGCAGCTTGGCAGGGGTGGCAGGGGGCAGTGAAAAACTGTTTTTT. As protein: CASSLAGVAGGSEKLFF.

This chain joins TRBV3-1 (or the pseudogene TRBV3-2) and TRBJ2-1; no clear D. The CDR3 has 15 amino acids. Between the trimmed V and J ends, which lost 5 bases and 5 bases, there was a span of 16 bases. Germline CDR1 LGHDT, CDR2 YNNKEL (reference sequence). As DNA, the CDR3 is TGTGCCAGCAGCGTCACAGCCCATGGTGACAATGAGCAGTTCTTC. It specifies CASSVTAHGDNEQFF.

The chain links TRBV20-1 to TRBJ2-2; no firm D call. Trimming pared 3 bases from V and 1 base from J, leaving 12 bases between. Germline CDR1 DFQATT, CDR2 SNEGSKA (reference sequence). This CDR3 is built from 15 residues. The CDR3 loop is CSASGPSGNTGELFF. Written as DNA, the CDR3 is TGCAGTGCTAGTGGGCCTAGTGGGAACACCGGGGAGCTGTTTTTT.

The V and J genes are TRBV10-3 and TRBJ2-2, with D tentatively TRBD2 (6 bases). The CDR3 runs to 14 residues. CDR1 and CDR2 (germline): ENHRY, SYGVKD. V lost 8 bases and J 0 bases, leaving 10 bases between the germline ends. The CDR3 loop reads CAIWRGTNTGELFF. The CDR3 DNA follows: TGTGCCATCTGGAGGGGAACGAACACCGGGGAGCTGTTTTTT.

V and J are TRBV10-2 and TRBJ1-1; 7 nucleotides agree with TRBD1. Germline CDR1 reads WSHSY; CDR2 reads SAAADI. The CDR3 spans 15 residues. Unmatched junction bases numbered 7, after V lost 2 bases and J lost 4 bases. The chain's CDR3 is CASSEPRQGSTEAFF. The CDR3 DNA reads TGCGCCAGCAGTGAGCCGAGACAGGGATCCACTGAAGCTTTCTTT.

This clone was found a few times. The genes are TRBV11-2 and TRBJ2-7; a weak D match, TRBD1 (5 bases). V was shortened by 1 base and J by 0 bases, with 7 bases between the two germline ends. The CDR3 loop spans 14 amino acids. Germline loops: CDR1 SGHAT, CDR2 FQNNGV. CDR3 protein: CASSLGDSSYEQYF. In nucleotides, the CDR3 is TGTGCCAGCAGCTTAGGTGACAGCTCCTACGAGCAGTACTTC.

This chain links TRBV5-1 with TRBJ2-3; no reliable D call. There are 18 residues in the CDR3. The V gene lost 4 bases and the J gene lost 0 bases, with 21 bases spanning the gap. Germline CDR1 SGHRS, CDR2 YFSETQ. The CDR3 spells CASSQTPTRPTSTDTQYF. The CDR3 DNA reads TGCGCCAGCAGCCAGACCCCGACAAGACCCACTAGCACAGATACGCAGTATTTT.